The 30 T cell receptor beta chains given below trace back to one sample, sequenced in a study of T cells in Graves' hyperthyroidism and ophthalmopathy (dated by TCRdb to between 2018 and 2020). Receptor amplification or capture employed multiplex PCR. Sequenced on an Illumina HiSeq 2000. The TCR beta CDR3 regions were amplified from RNA transcripts. A first-round RT-PCR of the TCR CDR3 used the HTBI primer set with the Qiagen OneStep RT-PCR kit. TCRdb ran its own pipeline on the public reads, namely fastp trimming at Q25 and MiXCR clone calling, and kept in-frame beta chains. Every entry covers one CDR3 protein and lists the most common genes and DNA from its rows. Present in this sample are roughly 500,000 distinct CDR3 sequences, approximately 44% of which were seen just once. Together, the top ten hold under 20% of the sample. The sequenced sample was peripheral blood or thyroid tissue (not recorded which). These receptors all come from an adult woman with Graves' disease, either hyperthyroidism or ophthalmopathy (not recorded which).

Written as DNA, the CDR3 is TGCAGCGGCGGGGGGGCGGGCAATCAGCCCCAGCATTTT. It is translated as CSGGGAGNQPQHF. The genes are TRBV29-1 and TRBJ1-5, with D maybe TRBD1 (6 bases). CDR1 and CDR2 (germline): SQVTM, ANQGSEA. The CDR3 covers 13 residues. Trimming took off 7 bases at V and 2 bases at J, with 12 bases between the two ends.

This clonotype was found a few times. This chain joins TRBV30 and TRBJ1-6; a possible D gene is TRBD1 (5 bases). CDR3 length equals 15 residues. Germline CDR1 GTSNPN, CDR2 SVGIG (reference sequence). Trimming shortened V by 2 bases and J by 7 bases, and 15 bases separated the two germline ends. The CDR3 nucleotides are TGTGCCTGGAGTATTATCGCCAACAGGAATTCACCCCTCCACTTT. Residues: CAWSIIANRNSPLHF.

The sample holds many counts of this clonotype. The rearrangement links TRBV11-2 to TRBJ1-4; the D is unclear. Trimming shortened V by 5 bases and J by 7 bases, and 17 bases separated the two germline ends. From germline, CDR1 is SGHAT and CDR2 FQNNGV. CDR3 length: 15 residues. CDR3 nucleotide sequence: TGTGCCAGCAGCCAAGAGACCACATGGGGTGAAAAACTGTTTTTT. It codes for CASSQETTWGEKLFF. Full variable domain (rest looked up from reference TRBV11-2 and TRBJ1-4): EAGVAQSPRYKIIEKRQSVAFWCNPISGHATLYWYQQILGQGPKLLIQFQNNGVVDDSQLPKDRFSAERLKGVDSTLKIQPAKLEDSAVYLCASSQETTWGEKLFFGSGTQLSVL.

This clonotype was observed many times. The chain links TRBV5-1 to TRBJ1-4, with TRBD1 matching over 7 bases. The germline CDR1 and CDR2 sequences are SGHRS and YFSETQ. The CDR3 is 15 amino acids. The ends lost 4 bases at V and 3 bases at J; junction bases unmatched: 6. The CDR3 loop reads CASSPNRGSNEKLFF. CDR3 coding DNA: TGCGCCAGCAGCCCGAACAGGGGATCTAATGAAAAACTGTTTTTT.

Notes on this clonotype: Because it lacks the conserved phenylalanine or tryptophan at the end, this CDR3 is likely a read error. The DNA is left out, because the CDR3 cannot be placed on it with certainty; the CDR3 is given as TCRdb lists it. This sequence joins TRBV29-1 and TRBJ2-6; the table names TRBD2, a call not compared with the DNA. CDR1 and CDR2 (germline): SQVTM, ANQGSEA. Including both end residues, the CDR3 is 9 amino acids long. CDR3 loop: CSVERREGS.

The chain carries TRBV7-6 and TRBJ2-5, with 8 bases identical to TRBD1. V dropped 5 bases and J dropped 4; count of bases not matched to a gene: 6. Per the germline V gene, CDR1 is SGHVS and CDR2 is FNYEAQ. This CDR3 comprises 14 residues. CDR3 in amino acids: CASSKDRGGETQYF. The CDR3 DNA follows: TGTGCCAGCAGCAAAGACAGGGGTGGAGAGACCCAGTACTTC. The complete variable domain, with remaining parts taken from reference TRBV7-6 and TRBJ2-5, reads GAGVSQSPRYKVTKRGQDVALRCDPISGHVSLYWYRQALGQGPEFLTYFNYEAQQDKSGLPNDRFSAERPEGSISTLTIQRTEQRDSAMYRCASSKDRGGETQYFGPGTRLLVL.

The genes are TRBV29-1 and TRBJ1-3; D unresolved. CDR3 length: 12 residues. Trimming cost V 3 bases and J 0 bases, with 3 bases left between them. Germline loops: CDR1 SQVTM, CDR2 ANQGSEA. CDR3: CSVDSSGNTIYF. The CDR3 DNA sequence: TGCAGCGTTGACAGCTCTGGAAACACCATATATTTT. Based on the CDR3 plus reference TRBV29-1 and TRBJ1-3, the full variable domain is SAVISQKPSRDICQRGTSLTIQCQVDSQVTMMFWYRQQPGQSLTLIATANQGSEATYESGFVIDKFPISRPNLTFSTLTVSNMSPEDSSIYLCSVDSSGNTIYFGEGSWLTVV.

The chain couples TRBV19 to TRBJ1-5; a weak D match, TRBD1 (5 bases). Germline V gene lookup returns CDR1 LNHDA and CDR2 SQIVND (reference sequence). Trimming took off 3 bases at V and 12 bases at J, with 15 bases between the two ends. CDR3 length: 13 amino acids. The CDR3 nucleotides read TGTGCCAGTAGTATTCAAACCGGGACGGTCCAGCATTTT. This sequence encodes CASSIQTGTVQHF.

This sequence joins TRBV25-1 and TRBJ1-1, with a tentative D call TRBD1 (5 bases). Germline values: CDR1 MGHDK, CDR2 SYGVNS. Trimming cost V 9 bases and J 3 bases, with 20 bases left between them. The CDR3 length is 15 residues. The CDR3 sequence: CASAALGGSDTEAFF. CDR3 in DNA: TGTGCCAGTGCCGCATTGGGGGGTTCAGACACTGAAGCTTTCTTT.

The V gene is TRBV20-1, the J gene TRBJ2-6; D unresolved. CDR1 DFQATT and CDR2 SNEGSKA come from the germline V gene (reference sequence). The CDR3 loop spans 15 amino acids. The germline V and J ends were trimmed by 0 bases and 4 bases, with 10 bases remaining between them. CDR3 in DNA: TGCAGTGCTAGAGATGGTCAGTTGGGGGCCAACGTCCTGACTTTC. As protein: CSARDGQLGANVLTF.

The chain links TRBV18 to TRBJ2-2; D gene unclear. CDR3 length: 16 residues. In germline, CDR1 is KGHSH, CDR2 LQKENI. The V and J ends lost 1 base and 0 bases respectively, with 9 bases between them. For the CDR3, the DNA is TGTGCCAGCTCACCACGGGTACATCCGAACACCGGGGAGCTGTTTTTT. Translation: CASSPRVHPNTGELFF.

This clonotype showed up many times. The CDR3: CASSPAGGPRPQHF. DNA of the CDR3: TGTGCCAGCAGTCCCGCAGGGGGCCCACGGCCCCAGCATTTT. V and J are TRBV6-5 and TRBJ1-5, with 8 positions matching TRBD1. The CDR3 is made up of 14 amino acids. The germline CDR1 and CDR2 sequences are MNHEY and SVGAGI. Germline trimming cut 5 bases from V and 9 bases from J; bases unmatched to any gene: 9.

This clonotype was counted ten times or more. V is TRBV2 and J is TRBJ2-2; 9 bases align to TRBD2. Germline-derived CDR1 and CDR2 are SNHLY and FYNNEI. The V gene end was trimmed by 8 bases and the J gene end by 6 bases; junction bases not matched to a gene: 7. The CDR3 runs to 14 residues. The CDR3 DNA reads TGTGCCAGCGGATTTAGCGGGAGAGCCGGGGAGCTGTTTTTT. This gives the protein CASGFSGRAGELFF.

The chain links TRBV7-9 to TRBJ1-6; 9 bases line up with TRBD1. The germline V gene encodes CDR1 SEHNR and CDR2 FQNEAQ (reference sequence). The CDR3 has 14 amino acids. Losses at the gene ends were 5 bases for V and 10 bases for J; bases not matched to a gene: 6. CDR3 sequence (DNA): TGTGCCAGCAGCCCATGGACAGGGGTGTCACCCCTCCACTTT. Protein: CASSPWTGVSPLHF. The whole variable domain, filled in from reference TRBV7-9 and TRBJ1-6, reads DTGVSQNPRHKITKRGQNVTFRCDPISEHNRLYWYRQTLGQGPEFLTYFQNEAQLEKSRLLSDRFSAERPKGSFSTLEIQRTEQGDSAMYLCASSPWTGVSPLHFGNGTRLTVT.

The chain has TRBV28 and TRBJ2-2; either TRBD1 or TRBD2 may supply D (5 bases each). Germline-derived CDR1 and CDR2 are MDHEN and SYDVKM. The V gene lost 8 bases and the J gene lost 9 bases, with 16 bases spanning the gap. The CDR3 contains 13 residues. CDR3 sequence reads: CASRGAAPRELFF. CDR3 nucleotide sequence: TGTGCCAGCCGAGGGGCCGCCCCCCGGGAGCTGTTTTTT.

This clonotype was recorded many times. The chain is built from TRBV2 and TRBJ2-5, with 9 bases identical to TRBD1. Trimming at V came to 5 bases and at J to 0 bases, leaving 7 bases not matched to a gene. The length of the CDR3 is 16 residues. Germline loops: CDR1 SNHLY, CDR2 FYNNEI. The chain's CDR3 is CASSTTGGPYQETQYF. CDR3 bases: TGTGCCAGCAGTACGACAGGGGGGCCCTACCAAGAGACCCAGTACTTC. Based on the CDR3 plus reference TRBV2 and TRBJ2-5, the full variable domain is EPEVTQTPSHQVTQMGQEVILRCVPISNHLYFYWYRQILGQKVEFLVSFYNNEISEKSEIFDDQFSVERPDGSNFTLKIRSTKLEDSAMYFCASSTTGGPYQETQYFGPGTRLLVL.

The chain has TRBV28 and TRBJ2-5, with 12 bases aligning to TRBD2. The CDR3 extends over 16 amino acids. Germline CDR1 reads MDHEN; CDR2 reads SYDVKM. The V segment lost 5 bases and the J segment 5 bases; nucleotides outside the gene matches: 9. The CDR3 DNA follows: TGTGCCAGCAGTGCTGAAGGACTAGCGGGGATCGAGACCCAGTACTTC. Translated: CASSAEGLAGIETQYF.

J is TRBJ1-5 and V is TRBV5-1, with a possible D match to TRBD1 (6 bases). Germline CDR1 and CDR2: SGHRS and YFSETQ. V was trimmed by 4 bases and J by 3 bases, leaving 14 bases between them. The CDR3 spans 15 residues. In nucleotides, the CDR3 is TGCGCCAGCAGCCTGGACGGGGGGCCCAATCAGCCCCAGCATTTT. Translation gives CASSLDGGPNQPQHF.

This clonotype appeared a few times. The V call is TRBV29-1, the J call TRBJ1-1, with TRBD1 matching 7 bases. Germline loops: CDR1 SQVTM, CDR2 ANQGSEA. CDR3 size: 12 residues. The DNA for the CDR3 is TGCACCGCAGGGGGGCTGAACACTGAAGCTTTCTTT. Translation gives CTAGGLNTEAFF.

This clonotype has at least ten counts. V usage is TRBV10-3 and J usage is TRBJ1-1; D may be TRBD1 (6 bases). Trimming left V 4 bases short and J 4 bases short, with 19 bases between. CDR1 and CDR2 from the germline V gene are ENHRY and SYGVKD. The CDR3 totals 16 residues. DNA for the CDR3: TGTGCCATCAGTGCGGGGGGCAGGTCCGGCGCCACTGAAGCTTTCTTT. This gives the protein CAISAGGRSGATEAFF.

This clonotype was recorded many times. This rearrangement joins TRBV7-9 to TRBJ1-1; tentatively, D is TRBD1 (5 bases). CDR1 SEHNR and CDR2 FQNEAQ come from the germline V gene (reference sequence). Trimming shortened V by 3 bases and J by 1 base, and 15 bases separated the two germline ends. The CDR3 is made up of 16 amino acids. In nucleotides, the CDR3 is TGTGCCAGCAGCTTGACTCCGGGGCGACAGAACACTGAAGCTTTCTTT. This translates into CASSLTPGRQNTEAFF.

V and J are TRBV7-8 and TRBJ1-2; no definite D call. The germline V gene encodes CDR1 SGHVS and CDR2 FQNEAQ. V was clipped by 1 base and J by 8 bases, with 5 bases between them. This CDR3 is 11 amino acids long. CDR3 sequence: CASSLVRGYTF. CDR3 in DNA: TGTGCCAGCAGCTTAGTGCGGGGCTACACCTTC.

This chain links TRBV15 with TRBJ1-4; a weak D match, TRBD1 (6 bases). Trimming took 0 bases from V and 5 from J, leaving 16 bases between them. CDR1 is LNHNV, CDR2 YYDKDF, per germline (reference sequence). There are 17 residues in the CDR3. This CDR3 reads CATSRDWGAAVNEKLFF. The DNA for the CDR3 is TGTGCCACCAGCAGAGATTGGGGGGCAGCAGTCAATGAAAAACTGTTTTTT.

The rearrangement links TRBV20-1 to TRBJ1-2, with no clear D. From germline, CDR1 is DFQATT and CDR2 SNEGSKA (reference sequence). This CDR3 contains 11 residues. V was shortened by 1 base and J by 8 bases, with 8 bases between the two germline ends. The DNA for the CDR3 is TGCAGTGCTAGAGGTGAACAGGGCTACACCTTC. The encoded protein is CSARGEQGYTF.

The chain combines TRBV19 with TRBJ2-7; 9 positions agree with TRBD1. Germline CDR1 reads LNHDA; CDR2 reads SQIVND (reference sequence). The trim removed 3 bases at V and 2 bases at J, leaving 2 bases unmatched. The CDR3 contains 14 residues. As DNA, the CDR3 is TGTGCCAGTAGTATGAGGGACAGGGCCTACGAGCAGTACTTC. It specifies CASSMRDRAYEQYF.

On this clonotype: A much larger clone is a single base away; this may be a read error. The chain recombines TRBV4-1 with TRBJ2-7; perhaps TRBD2 as D (6 bases). CDR1 and CDR2 (germline): MGHRA, YSYEKL. CDR3 length: 14 amino acids. CDR3 region: CAGSQRIGSNEQYF. The DNA of the CDR3 is TGCGCCGGCAGCCAGAGGATCGGGAGCAACGAGCAGTACTTC.

DNA for the CDR3: TGCAGCGTTGAAGTTACGTGGCCGCAGTATTTT. Protein sequence: CSVEVTWPQYF. The V call is TRBV29-1, the J call TRBJ2-3, with D unclear. Looked up from germline, CDR1 is SQVTM and CDR2 is ANQGSEA. Trimming took off 1 base at V and 10 bases at J, with 9 bases between the two ends. The CDR3 covers 11 residues.

The sample holds many counts of this clonotype. The chain recombines TRBV12-3 or TRBV12-4 with TRBJ2-5; TRBD1 aligns across 10 bases. The CDR3 has 17 amino acids. The V segment lost 6 bases and the J segment 5 bases; nucleotides outside the gene matches: 15. The CDR3 nucleotides are TGTGCCAGCAGCCCTGGTGCGGCGACAGGGGGCGAGGAGACCCAGTACTTC. This encodes CASSPGAATGGEETQYF.

This clonotype was observed a handful of times. Compared with germline, one end of the junction differs, possibly owing to a read error. The chain carries TRBV15 and TRBJ1-1, with D possibly TRBD1 on 5 matching bases. The length of the CDR3 is 13 residues. Germline V CDR1 and CDR2: LNHNV, YYDKDF (reference sequence). The CDR3 reads CAASSQRGTEAFF. The CDR3 coding sequence is TGTGCCGCCAGCAGCCAGAGGGGCACTGAAGCTTTCTTT.

This clonotype was observed many times. The gene calls are TRBV20-1 and TRBJ1-1, with 10 bases aligning to TRBD1. CDR1 is DFQATT and CDR2 is SNEGSKA in the germline V gene (reference sequence). The CDR3 length is 13 residues. CDR3 coding DNA: TGCAGGATAGACAGGGGGCGGGACACTGAAGCTTTCTTT. Protein product: CRIDRGRDTEAFF.